This TCR beta chain was obtained from a study of OX40 agonist ivuxolimab in advanced cancers. Study-level findings and limits: Relative to CD4+ cells, CD8+ T cells on average had more expanded clones. At 0.1 to 3.0 mg/kg, CD4+ and CD8+ blood T cells expanded clonally by week 6.

The repertoire was sequenced with immunoSEQ multiplex PCR; TCRdb's copy has only in-frame clones and lacks some. In the table there are about 73,000 clones, 92% of which are singletons. V lost 2 bases, J lost 6 bases, and 0 bases stayed unmatched. The CDR3 totals 11 residues. Germline assignment: CDR1 SQVTM and CDR2 ANQGSEA. To note about this clone: Its matching antigen is unknown.

This TCR was sampled from an adult with an advanced solid tumor such as melanoma, head and neck, liver or kidney cancer. The V call is TRBV29-1, the J call TRBJ1-2; 7 bases match TRBD1. The sequencing used CD4+ or CD8+ T cells sorted from blood, collected in a trial of the OX40 agonist ivuxolimab. CDR3 nucleotides: TGCAGCGTTGAACAGGGGGATGGCTACACCTTC. Its protein product is CSVEQGDGYTF.